The clone carrying this TCR beta chain was observed a few times. No antigen is known for it. Germline assignment: CDR1 DFQATT and CDR2 SNEGSKA (reference sequence). V trimming: 1 base; J trimming: 2 bases; junction bases outside the gene matches: 17. This CDR3 comprises 19 residues. The authors made TCR cDNA by 5'RACE template switching, adding a universal primer site and UMIs. Via MiXCR, TCRdb re-called the 5' RACE reads, giving one row per CDR3 protein. The data contain about 220,000 distinct CDR3 sequences, more than 3% of them singletons. This sample was taken from a study of T cells after yellow fever vaccination. Whole-study findings and limits: Abundant clonotypes from the bulk population could have been carried over as contaminants into FACS-sorted repertoires.

Sequenced material: CD4+ T cells sorted from PBMCs, taken 10 days after the yellow fever booster vaccination. The gene calls are TRBV20-1 and TRBJ2-3, with 8 bases fitting TRBD2. The source of this sequence is a man aged 18 to 30 who received the YFV17D yellow fever vaccine. The CDR3 region has the DNA TGCAGTGCTAGAGTCGGGCCGGGGGGGCGGACCCCTAACACAGATACGCAGTATTTT. This sequence encodes CSARVGPGGRTPNTDTQYF.